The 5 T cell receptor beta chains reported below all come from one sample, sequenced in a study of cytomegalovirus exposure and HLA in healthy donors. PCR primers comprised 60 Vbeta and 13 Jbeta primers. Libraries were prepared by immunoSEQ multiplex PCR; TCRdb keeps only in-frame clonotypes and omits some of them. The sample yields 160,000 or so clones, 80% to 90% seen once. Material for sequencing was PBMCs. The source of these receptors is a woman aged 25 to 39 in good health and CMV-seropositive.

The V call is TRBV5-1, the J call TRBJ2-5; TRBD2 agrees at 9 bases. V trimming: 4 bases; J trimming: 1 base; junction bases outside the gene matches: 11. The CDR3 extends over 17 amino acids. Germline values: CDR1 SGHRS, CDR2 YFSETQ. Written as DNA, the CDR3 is TGCGCCAGCAGCCGGTGGGGGCTAGCGGGGATCCAAGAGACCCAGTACTTC. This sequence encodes CASSRWGLAGIQETQYF.

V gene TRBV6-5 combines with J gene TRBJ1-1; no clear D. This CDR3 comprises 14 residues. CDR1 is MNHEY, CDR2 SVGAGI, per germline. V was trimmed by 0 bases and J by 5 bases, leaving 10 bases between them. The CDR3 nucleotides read TGTGCCAGCAGTTACTCGATGAGGGAAACTGAAGCTTTCTTT. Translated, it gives CASSYSMRETEAFF.

The CDR3 reads CASSYGLRGIDTQYF. CDR3 in DNA: TGTGCCAGCAGTTACGGTTTGCGGGGGATAGATACGCAGTATTTT. The J gene is TRBJ2-3, the V gene TRBV6-5; 7 bases line up with TRBD2. Looked up from germline, CDR1 is MNHEY and CDR2 is SVGAGI. V gave up 2 bases and J gave up 5 bases; unmatched junction bases: 7. CDR3 length: 15 residues.

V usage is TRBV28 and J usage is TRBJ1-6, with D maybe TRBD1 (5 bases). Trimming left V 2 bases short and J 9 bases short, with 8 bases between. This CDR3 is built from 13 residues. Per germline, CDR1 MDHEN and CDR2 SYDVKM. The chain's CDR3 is CASSLVGGSPLHF. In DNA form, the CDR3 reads TGTGCCAGCAGTTTAGTCGGGGGTTCACCCCTCCACTTT. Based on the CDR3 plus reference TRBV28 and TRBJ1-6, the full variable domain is DVKVTQSSRYLVKRTGEKVFLECVQDMDHENMFWYRQDPGLGLRLIYFSYDVKMKEKGDIPEGYSVSREKKERFSLILESASTNQTSMYLCASSLVGGSPLHFGNGTRLTVT.

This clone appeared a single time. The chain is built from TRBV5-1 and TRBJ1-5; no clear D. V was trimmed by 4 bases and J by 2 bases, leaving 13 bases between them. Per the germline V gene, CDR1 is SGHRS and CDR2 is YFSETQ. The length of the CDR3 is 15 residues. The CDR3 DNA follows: TGCGCCAGCAGCCGAGTTGGAGGAGGCAATCAGCCCCAGCATTTT. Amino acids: CASSRVGGGNQPQHF.